The next 10 T cell receptor beta chains were all read from a single sample in a study of T cells after yellow fever vaccination. TCRdb reprocessed the 5' RACE reads via MiXCR and lists one record per CDR3 protein. Among 100,000 to 150,000 distinct CDR3 sequences listed, about 7.4% were seen once. The starting material was CD4+ T cells sorted from PBMCs, obtained approximately 11 days after the first yellow fever vaccination. The receptors shown here come from a man aged 18 to 35 who received the YFV17D yellow fever vaccine.

This clonotype occurred many times. This chain links TRBV5-6 with TRBJ2-5, with unresolved D. The germline V gene has CDR1 SGHDT and CDR2 YYEEEE. Trimming stripped 1 base from V and 0 bases from J, with 4 bases between. There are 13 residues in the CDR3. CDR3 sequence (DNA): TGTGCCAGCAGCTTGTTCCACCAAGAGACCCAGTACTTC. This gives the protein CASSLFHQETQYF. The entire variable domain, with the rest obtained from reference TRBV5-6 and TRBJ2-5, is as follows: DAGVTQSPTHLIKTRGQQVTLRCSPKSGHDTVSWYQQALGQGPQFIFQYYEEEERQRGNFPDRFSGHQFPNYSSELNVNALLLGDSALYLCASSLFHQETQYFGPGTRLLVL.

This clonotype was found many times. The gene calls are TRBV29-1 and TRBJ2-1; TRBD2 matches 9 bases. Germline-derived CDR1 and CDR2 are SQVTM and ANQGSEA. This CDR3 spans 16 amino acids. Trimming cost V 2 bases and J 0 bases; bases outside gene matches: 5. CDR3 nucleotides: TGCAGCGTTGAATCGGCTAGCGGGGCCTCCTACAATGAGCAGTTCTTC. Translation gives CSVESASGASYNEQFF.

A few counts support this clonotype. This chain uses TRBV7-8 with TRBJ1-6; no clear D. Deletions cut 4 bases from V and 7 bases from J, with 14 bases between. The CDR3 sequence is 15 residues long. In germline, CDR1 is SGHVS, CDR2 FQNEAQ. CDR3 in DNA: TGTGCCAGCAGCTCCCTAGGACTCCAGAATTCACCCCTCCACTTT. It codes for CASSSLGLQNSPLHF.

As concerns this clonotype: Possible read error: a much larger clone is one base away. The rearrangement joins TRBV29-1 to TRBJ2-5; 9 bases line up with TRBD2. The CDR3 spans 14 residues. Per germline, CDR1 SQVTM and CDR2 ANQGSEA. The CDR3 sequence: CSHSKASGEETQHF. The CDR3 coding sequence is TGCAGCCATAGTAAGGCTAGCGGGGAAGAGACCCAGCACTTC.

This clonotype was recorded at least ten times. The chain combines TRBV12-3 or TRBV12-4 with TRBJ1-6; D unclear. The V end lost 5 bases, the J end lost 10 bases, and 15 bases lay between the germline ends. The CDR3 extends over 14 amino acids. CDR3 region: CASSRTAEGSPLHF. CDR3 DNA sequence: TGTGCCAGCAGTCGGACGGCTGAAGGGTCACCCCTCCACTTT.

This clonotype was seen a handful of times. The chain links TRBV5-1 to TRBJ1-2, with D uncertain. V lost 1 base and J 2 bases, leaving 18 bases between the germline ends. Germline V gene data show CDR1 as SGHRS and CDR2 as YFSETQ. CDR3 size: 17 residues. In DNA form, the CDR3 reads TGCGCCAGCAGCTTGAATGTCCGGGGAGGAGGAAACTATGGCTACACCTTC. Translated: CASSLNVRGGGNYGYTF.

This clonotype was seen at least ten times. The V and J genes are TRBV6-5 and TRBJ2-5, with D tentatively TRBD2 (7 bases). Trimming took 3 bases from V and 1 from J, leaving 12 bases between them. The CDR3 consists of 15 residues. Germline-derived CDR1 and CDR2 are MNHEY and SVGAGI. The CDR3 here is CASSYRGAAQETQYF. The CDR3 nucleotides read TGTGCCAGCAGTTATCGGGGGGCGGCCCAAGAGACCCAGTACTTC.

In its sample, this clonotype was seen many times. This rearrangement joins TRBV5-1 to TRBJ1-1; D is unclear. Germline loops: CDR1 SGHRS, CDR2 YFSETQ. V dropped 0 bases and J dropped 7 bases, with 7 bases sitting between them. The CDR3 is 12 amino acids. CDR3 nucleotide sequence: TGCGCCAGCAGCTTGGACCAGTATGAAGCTTTCTTT. Its translation: CASSLDQYEAFF. Combining the CDR3 with reference TRBV5-1 and TRBJ1-1 gives the whole variable domain KAGVTQTPRYLIKTRGQQVTLSCSPISGHRSVSWYQQTPGQGLQFLFEYFSETQRNKGNFPGRFSGRQFSNSRSEMNVSTLELGDSALYLCASSLDQYEAFFGQGTRLTVV.

This rearrangement joins TRBV5-6 to TRBJ2-1, with D perhaps TRBD1 (5 bases). CDR1 is SGHDT and CDR2 is YYEEEE in the germline V gene. This CDR3 has 12 amino acids. V lost 0 bases and J lost 15, with 13 bases in between. CDR3 region: CASSLDRTRRFF. The CDR3 region has the DNA TGTGCCAGCAGCTTGGACAGGACCCGGCGGTTCTTC.

This clonotype was detected ten times or more. V and J are TRBV5-5 and TRBJ2-3; D call uncertain. The V and J ends lost 6 bases and 4 bases respectively, with 15 bases between them. CDR3 size: 14 residues. Germline V gene lookup returns CDR1 SGHKS and CDR2 YYEKEE (reference sequence). The CDR3 region has the DNA TGTGCCAGCACCCGGGCCGCTGGTTCAGATACGCAGTATTTT. Its translation: CASTRAAGSDTQYF.